The sequence of this T cell receptor (beta chain) was determined in a study of blood T cell repertoires in COVID-19. Across the study: Samples came from the United States, Italy and Spain, spanning acute and convalescent COVID-19. PBMCs, B-cell-depleted T cells, or T cells provided the cDNA or gDNA that made up the material.

In the authors' workflow: Scientists estimated how many nucleated cells there were by amplifying reference gene primers. TCRdb's table, derived via immunoSEQ multiplex PCR, lists solely in-frame clones and lacks some. The DNA was the basis for D and trimming; V, J and clone size are from that table. The sample comprises some 100,000 clones, around 86% of which are singletons, and approximately 2.4% rests with the top ten. In terms of age and location, participants ranged from roughly 18 to 90 years and lived in roughly 22 US areas. The CDR3 covers 14 residues. Germline loops: CDR1 SGHDT, CDR2 YYEEEE. After removal of 6 bases from V and 2 bases from J, the junction contained 5 bases not matched to a gene.

The specimen was PBMCs or T cells enriched from blood (not recorded which). The genes are TRBV5-6 and TRBJ2-7; 10 nucleotides agree with TRBD1. This sequence was found in a woman between 45 and 60 years old who had recovered from COVID-19. The CDR3 spells CASIEGTGAYEQYF. The CDR3 nucleotides read TGTGCCAGCATCGAAGGGACAGGGGCCTACGAGCAGTACTTC.